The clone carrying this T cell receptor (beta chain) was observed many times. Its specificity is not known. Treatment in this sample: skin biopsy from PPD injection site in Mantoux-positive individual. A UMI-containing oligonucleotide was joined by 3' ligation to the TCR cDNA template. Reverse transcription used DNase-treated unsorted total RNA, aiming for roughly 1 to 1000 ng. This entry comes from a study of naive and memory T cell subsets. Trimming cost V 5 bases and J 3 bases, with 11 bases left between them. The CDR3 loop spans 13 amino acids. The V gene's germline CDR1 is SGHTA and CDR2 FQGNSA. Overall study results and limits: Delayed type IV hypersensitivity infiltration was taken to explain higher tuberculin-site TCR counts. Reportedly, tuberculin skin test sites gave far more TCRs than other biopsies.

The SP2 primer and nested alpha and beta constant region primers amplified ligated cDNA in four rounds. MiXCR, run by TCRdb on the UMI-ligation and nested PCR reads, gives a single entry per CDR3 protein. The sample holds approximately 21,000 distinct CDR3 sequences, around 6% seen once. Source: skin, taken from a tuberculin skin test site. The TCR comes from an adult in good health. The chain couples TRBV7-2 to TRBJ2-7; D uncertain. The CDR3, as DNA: TGTGCCAGCAGCCCAACGCCGAACTACGAGCAGTACTTC. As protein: CASSPTPNYEQYF.